This TCR beta chain was found in a study of blood T cell repertoires in COVID-19. TCRdb keeps only in-frame clones here, not all; method: immunoSEQ multiplex PCR. The data show more than 300,000 clones, 70% to 90% seen once. Germline V CDR1 and CDR2: LNHDA, SQIVND (reference sequence). CDR3 length equals 15 residues. V shed 2 bases and J shed 5 bases, with 10 bases lying between them. The rearrangement uses TRBV19 and TRBJ1-6, with no clear D. The TCR originated in a woman in her twenties or thirties who had recovered from COVID-19. Material: PBMCs or T cells enriched from blood (not recorded which). The CDR3 DNA is TGTGCCAGTAGTATATCCAGGATCCATAATTCACCCCTCCACTTT. This translates into CASSISRIHNSPLHF.